One sample yielded the 15 T cell receptor beta chains listed below, sequenced in a study of blood T cell repertoires in COVID-19. Produced via immunoSEQ multiplex PCR; TCRdb's table is partial and in-frame only. The sample shows approximately 150,000 clones, approximately 81% of them seen only once. The sequencing input was peripheral blood. These receptors were taken from a woman aged 45-60 years with COVID-19, enrolled during active disease.

The rearrangement joins TRBV4-1 to TRBJ1-2, with 9 bases fitting TRBD1. The CDR3 runs to 15 residues. From germline, CDR1 is MGHRA and CDR2 YSYEKL. V shed 0 bases and J 8 bases; nucleotides not matched to a gene: 7. CDR3 amino acids: CASSQDGWDRVGYTF. In nucleotides, the CDR3 is TGCGCCAGCAGCCAAGACGGGTGGGACAGGGTGGGCTACACCTTC.

This clone came up a few times. J is TRBJ1-2 and V is TRBV7-3; tentatively, D is TRBD1 (6 bases). Trimming shortened V by 1 base and J by 7 bases, and 16 bases separated the two germline ends. CDR3 length equals 15 residues. The V gene's germline CDR1 is SGHTA and CDR2 FQGTGA. The CDR3 spells CASSLIRQAPGGYTF. In nucleotides, the CDR3 is TGTGCCAGCAGCTTAATCCGACAGGCGCCCGGTGGCTACACCTTC.

This clone has only one observation. V is TRBV11-2 and J is TRBJ1-2; D is unclear. The CDR3 totals 16 residues. With 0 bases removed from V and 0 bases from J, the gap between germline ends came to 11 bases. Germline CDR1 SGHAT, CDR2 FQNNGV. The CDR3: CASSLDDRRSNYGYTF. The DNA for the CDR3 is TGTGCCAGCAGCTTAGATGATAGGAGATCTAACTATGGCTACACCTTC.

J is TRBJ2-4 and V is TRBV10-1; D is possibly TRBD1 (6 bases). This CDR3 region has 14 residues. Germline lookup yields CDR1 WNHNN and CDR2 SYGVQD (reference sequence). The V end was cut by 0 bases, the J end by 4 bases, with 7 bases between. The DNA of the CDR3 is TGCGCCAGCAGTGAGTCGACAGGAAAAAACATTCAGTACTTC. Translated: CASSESTGKNIQYF.

This sequence joins TRBV19 and TRBJ1-2; D gene ambiguous. Germline CDR1 is LNHDA and CDR2 is SQIVND (reference sequence). The CDR3 runs 17 residues. The V end lost 1 base, the J end lost 3 bases, and 18 bases lay between the germline ends. CDR3 in DNA: TGTGCCAGTAGTATAGGTTTCCAGGCCTCTTCGGACTATGGCTACACCTTC. This sequence encodes CASSIGFQASSDYGYTF. Variable domain in full (rest from reference TRBV19 and TRBJ1-2): DGGITQSPKYLFRKEGQNVTLSCEQNLNHDAMYWYRQDPGQGLRLIYYSQIVNDFQKGDIAEGYSVSREKKESFPLTVTSAQKNPTAFYLCASSIGFQASSDYGYTFGSGTRLTVV.

V and J are TRBV2 and TRBJ2-1; possibly TRBD2 for D (6 bases). V lost 4 bases to trimming and J lost 2 bases, with 12 bases between them. Germline CDR1 SNHLY, CDR2 FYNNEI. The length of the CDR3 is 15 residues. The CDR3 DNA reads as TGTGCCAGCAGTGCGTTCGGGGGTACCTACAATGAGCAGTTCTTC. Its translation: CASSAFGGTYNEQFF.

This clone has more than one count but fewer than ten. J is TRBJ2-6 and V is TRBV6-5, with 7 bases that match TRBD2. The CDR3 consists of 15 residues. V shed 6 bases, J shed 0 bases, and the junction held 2 bases outside the gene matches. The germline CDR1 and CDR2 sequences are MNHEY and SVGAGI. In DNA form, the CDR3 reads TGTGCCAGCAGGGCGGGGGACTCTGGGGCCAACGTCCTGACTTTC. Translation: CASRAGDSGANVLTF.

The rearrangement uses TRBV29-1 and TRBJ2-2, with TRBD1 as a possible D gene (5 bases). Trimming removed 4 bases at V and 0 bases at J, with 15 bases between. This CDR3 spans 16 amino acids. Germline loops: CDR1 SQVTM, CDR2 ANQGSEA. CDR3 nucleotides: TGCAGCGTTGCCCGACTCCCAGGGTCGAACACCGGGGAGCTGTTTTTT. Protein product: CSVARLPGSNTGELFF.

The chain uses TRBV4-1 and TRBJ1-6; perhaps TRBD1 as D (5 bases). Germline-derived CDR1 and CDR2 are MGHRA and YSYEKL. With 0 bases removed from V and 10 bases from J, the gap between germline ends came to 13 bases. The CDR3 runs to 15 residues. CDR3 residues: CASSQEGQGGSPLHF. The DNA for the CDR3 is TGCGCCAGCAGCCAAGAAGGGCAGGGTGGATCACCCCTCCACTTT.

This clone was observed a single time. The rearrangement joins TRBV9 to TRBJ2-3; D may be TRBD2 (6 bases). Germline V gene lookup returns CDR1 SGDLS and CDR2 YYNGEE. The CDR3 has 18 residues. The germline V and J ends were trimmed by 4 bases and 2 bases, with 23 bases remaining between them. The CDR3 DNA sequence: TGTGCCAGCAGCCCCAGTAGCGGCACCGGTTACTACACAGATACGCAGTATTTT. Translating it yields CASSPSSGTGYYTDTQYF.

The chain combines TRBV19 with TRBJ2-1, with 8 bases identical to TRBD2. CDR1 is LNHDA and CDR2 is SQIVND in the germline V gene (reference sequence). Losses at the gene ends were 1 base for V and 0 bases for J; bases not matched to a gene: 2. This CDR3 spans 16 amino acids. This CDR3 reads CASSIGRGASYNEQFF. The CDR3 bases are TGTGCCAGTAGTATAGGGCGGGGGGCCTCCTACAATGAGCAGTTCTTC.

The V gene is TRBV27, the J gene TRBJ2-3; no clear D gene. Germline CDR1 MNHEY, CDR2 SMNVEV (reference sequence). Between the trimmed V and J ends, which lost 2 bases and 0 bases, there was a span of 9 bases. The CDR3 consists of 15 residues. In DNA form, the CDR3 reads TGTGCCAGCAGTTTACAACAGATCAGCACAGATACGCAGTATTTT. This gives the protein CASSLQQISTDTQYF.

The J gene is TRBJ2-3, the V gene TRBV7-3; D remains unclear. Germline CDR1 is SGHTA and CDR2 is FQGTGA. Trimming took 3 bases from V and 1 from J, leaving 5 bases between them. The CDR3 is 13 residues long. CDR3: CASSFSRTDTQYF. CDR3 coding DNA: TGTGCCAGCAGCTTTTCTCGCACAGATACGCAGTATTTT.

The chain has TRBV10-1 and TRBJ2-1; TRBD2 matches at 8 bases. The length of the CDR3 is 14 residues. V was clipped by 5 bases and J by 2 bases; unmatched bases: 2. The V gene's germline CDR1 is WNHNN and CDR2 SYGVQD (reference sequence). The DNA of the CDR3 is TGCGCCAGCAGTTTAGCGGGGACCTACAATGAGCAGTTCTTC. Protein: CASSLAGTYNEQFF.

The V gene is TRBV18, the J gene TRBJ2-3; TRBD2 agrees at 13 bases. The CDR3 runs 17 residues. With V trimmed by 3 bases and J by 5 bases, 8 bases remained unmatched. Germline V lookup: CDR1 KGHSH, CDR2 LQKENI. For the CDR3, the DNA is TGTGCCAGCTCACCTCGGACTAGCGGGGGCTCGCAAGATACGCAGTATTTT. Its translation: CASSPRTSGGSQDTQYF.